The source of this TCR beta chain is a study of cytomegalovirus exposure and HLA in healthy donors. Study at large: Some 180 million T cells yielded 90 million to 130 million unique TCR beta sequences in earlier analysis.

Notes on the study in general: The HLA-A and HLA-B alleles of most subjects were reportedly predicted accurately from TCR beta sequences.

Healthy bone marrow donors formed the donor group. The study sampled nominally healthy donors, though unrecorded immune exposures were likely. V gave up 1 base and J gave up 6 bases, with 11 bases separating them. CDR3 size: 14 residues. The V gene's germline CDR1 is SGHDT and CDR2 YYEEEE. PCR involved 60 Vbeta and 13 Jbeta primers. Repertoires were generated with immunoSEQ multiplex PCR, while TCRdb's copy carries only in-frame clones and drops some. The sample records fewer than 45,000 clones, 80% being singletons. Concerning this clone itself: Antigen: not known.

V and J are TRBV5-6 and TRBJ1-5; weak D call: TRBD1 (6 bases). Material for sequencing was PBMCs. The receptor was isolated from a male donor in good health and CMV-seronegative. The CDR3 spells CASSLRGSPQPQHF. The CDR3 DNA reads as TGTGCCAGCAGCTTGAGGGGGTCCCCTCAGCCCCAGCATTTT.